This T cell receptor (beta chain) was identified during a study of early T cells in non-severe SARS-CoV-2 infection. The overall study: Chains stayed unpaired after sequencing of bulk RNA from unsorted whole blood. Study-level findings and limits: Clonotype matching in VDJdb favored anti-spike CD8 responses and did not capture private and CD4 specificities.

In the library, individual cDNA molecules carried attached unique molecular identifiers. TCRdb recomputed calls from the 5' RACE reads with MiXCR, one row per CDR3 protein. The table includes tens of thousands of distinct CDR3 sequences, about 12% detected once. Germline V lookup: CDR1 LNHDA, CDR2 SQIVND (reference sequence). V was clipped by 5 bases and J by 5 bases, with 9 bases between them. The CDR3 totals 12 residues. In its sample, this clonotype was seen a few times. Its antigen is as yet unknown. The material sequenced was whole blood. The sequence derives from an adult who was a healthcare worker with PCR-confirmed SARS-CoV-2 infection or an uninfected control (not recorded which). This chain connects TRBV19 to TRBJ2-5; a possible D gene is TRBD2 (6 bases). CDR3 in amino acids: CASSPRGETQYF. CDR3 bases: TGTGCCAGTAGTCCACGGGGGGAGACCCAGTACTTC.